The TCR beta chain under discussion was sequenced for a study of blood T cell repertoires in COVID-19. Study background: Samples of COVID-19 (acute and convalescent) were obtained from the United States, Italy and Spain. From T cells, B-cell-depleted T cells, or PBMCs came the material, which was cDNA or gDNA.

Per the germline V gene, CDR1 is MDHEN and CDR2 is SYDVKM. V lost 4 bases, J lost 3 bases, and 16 bases lay in between. The CDR3 has 15 amino acids. Original analysis: Amplification of reference gene primers was used by the study to estimate nucleated cell counts. Data came from immunoSEQ multiplex PCR; TCRdb stores just in-frame clones and leaves some out. Clone size and V and J calls were adopted from that table, with D and trimming inferred from the DNA. The sample consists of about 220,000 clones, roughly 76% of them appearing once. The TCR originated in a human donor in a cohort sampled during active COVID-19. Material: peripheral blood. The chain links TRBV28 to TRBJ2-7; perhaps TRBD1 as D (6 bases). In DNA, the CDR3 is TGTGCCAGCAGTTCAACCGGGACACCCCTCTACGAGCAGTACTTC. The encoded protein is CASSSTGTPLYEQYF.